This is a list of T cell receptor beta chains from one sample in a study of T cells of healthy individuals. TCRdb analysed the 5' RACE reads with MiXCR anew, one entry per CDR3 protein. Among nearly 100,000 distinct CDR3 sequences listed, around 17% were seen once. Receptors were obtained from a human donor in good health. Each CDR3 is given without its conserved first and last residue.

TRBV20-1,SVRQDGNEKLF
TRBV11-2,ASSPGLAGVKEQF
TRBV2,ASSEMGSTRGWGEQY
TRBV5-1,ASTRDRAAYEQY
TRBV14,ASSQGQGQPQH
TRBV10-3,AISSLTGAARSYNEQF
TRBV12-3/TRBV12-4,ASRGHGTANTEAF
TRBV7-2,ASSLGSGGWETQY
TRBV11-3,ASSSRGSYNEQF
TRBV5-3,ARRGGQKLNQPQH
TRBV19,ASSMGGYSYNEQF
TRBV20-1,SASAGQGGREQY
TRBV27,ASSPRDYGDTQY
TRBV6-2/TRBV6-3,ASRRTGFGRDTIY
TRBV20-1,SARDGAGAGNEQF
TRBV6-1,ASSGRQGQKLF
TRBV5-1,ASSLGPNYGYT
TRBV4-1,ASSQDFRLANYGYT
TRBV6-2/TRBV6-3,ASSYREGTYEQY
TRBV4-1,ASSQDGAGGSSGYT
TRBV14,ASSQDPNRYNTEAF
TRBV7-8,ASSLDRAENNEQF
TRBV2,ASTWRSVTDTQY
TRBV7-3,ASSTTGGRSPLH
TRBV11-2,ASSGLAGQETQY
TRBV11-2,ASSLVGSGRAAETQY
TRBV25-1,ASKGGDYTGELF
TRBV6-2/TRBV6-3,ASSYRVGDYSNQPQH
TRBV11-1,ASSHDWGRAF
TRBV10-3,AISPPGANVLT
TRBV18,ASSPLAGSISPLH
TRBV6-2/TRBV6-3,ASSSNAGGKTQY
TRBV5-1,ASSLALRPNTGELF
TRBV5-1,ASSPREVGTNTEAF
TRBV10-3,AISDRKQGTPYEQY
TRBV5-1,ASSRTANNEQF
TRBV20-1,SARVPPRGKDTDTQY
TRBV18,ASSPRQAAYEQY
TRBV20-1,SANPRGFEQY
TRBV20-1,SARKSRSSYNSPLH
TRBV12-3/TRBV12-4,ASSSEDYEQY
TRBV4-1,ASSQATLSSGANVLT